The rows below give T cell receptor beta chains drawn from one sample of a study of T cell clones after liver transplantation. Here immunoSEQ multiplex PCR was the method, and the copy in TCRdb shows in-frame clones only, minus some. The sample includes fewer than 65,000 clones, 60% to 80% of them seen just once. The sample here was CD4+ T cells from blood, taken at the 22-month timepoint. The receptors were gathered from a human patient who received a liver transplant. Some T cells may possibly be graft donor cells. CDR3s include the opening cysteine and the closing phenylalanine or tryptophan. The order of the fields is V gene, clone size, D gene, J gene, CDR3 protein, CDR3 DNA. A D gene is named only where the DNA matches it firmly. Size is omitted from some rows. Given values are once, few, many or a class for expanded clones.

TRBV10-3	-	-	TRBJ1-2	CAIRDAQASYGYTF	TGTGCCATCCGGGACGCCCAAGCGAGCTATGGCTACACCTTC
TRBV6-5	few	-	TRBJ1-1	CASSYNPNTEAFF	TGTGCCAGCAGTTACAACCCGAACACTGAAGCTTTCTTT
TRBV30	few	TRBD1	TRBJ1-1	CAWTPGQGPGTEAFF	TGTGCCTGGACCCCGGGACAGGGGCCGGGCACTGAAGCTTTCTTT
TRBV6-1	-	-	TRBJ1-3	CASYTGLAGNTIYF	TGTGCCAGTTATACAGGGCTGGCTGGAAACACCATATATTTT
TRBV4-1	few	TRBD2	TRBJ2-1	CASSQDPPASGVYNEQFF	TGCGCCAGCAGCCAAGATCCCCCAGCTAGCGGAGTCTACAATGAGCAGTTCTTC
TRBV28	few	-	TRBJ1-6	CASRPTGRNSPLHF	TGTGCCAGCAGACCTACAGGGCGTAATTCACCCCTCCACTTT
TRBV7-5	-	-	TRBJ1-6	CARSLDRANSPLHF	TGTGCCAGAAGCTTAGACAGGGCTAATTCACCCCTCCACTTT
TRBV7-2	-	-	TRBJ2-7	CASSLSRQDEQYF	TGTGCCAGCAGCTTAAGCCGCCAGGACGAGCAGTACTTC
TRBV28	few	-	TRBJ1-5	CASSLKRRPQHF	TGTGCCAGCAGTTTAAAACGGCGGCCCCAGCATTTT
TRBV6-1	-	TRBD1	TRBJ2-7	CASIRGTDLRGQYF	TGTGCCAGCATTAGGGGGACAGACCTCAGGGGGCAGTACTTC
TRBV4-1	few	TRBD1	TRBJ1-6	CASSPQADREGHF	TGCGCCAGCAGCCCCCAGGCCGACAGGGAGGGCCACTTT
TRBV4-1	-	-	TRBJ2-2	CASSQDRRGYIANTGELFF	TGCGCCAGCAGCCAAGATCGGAGGGGCTACATCGCGAACACCGGGGAGCTGTTTTTT
TRBV6-1	once	-	TRBJ2-1	CASLLQGNEQFF	TGTGCCAGCCTCTTACAGGGTAATGAGCAGTTCTTC
TRBV7-2	once	-	TRBJ2-7	CASSSSSHGIPYEQYF	TGTGCCAGCAGCTCGTCCTCCCACGGGATTCCCTACGAGCAGTACTTC
TRBV27	once	-	TRBJ2-1	CASSPPQSSYNEQFF	TGTGCCAGCAGCCCCCCGCAGAGCTCCTACAATGAGCAGTTCTTC
TRBV4-2	-	-	TRBJ2-3	CASSQDAQSTDTQYF	TGTGCCAGCAGCCAAGATGCTCAGAGCACAGATACGCAGTATTTT
TRBV28	-	-	TRBJ2-6	CASSLWAASSSGANVLTF	TGTGCCAGCAGTTTATGGGCCGCTTCTAGCTCTGGGGCCAACGTCCTGACTTTC
TRBV9	-	TRBD1	TRBJ1-1	CASSDRGTTEAFF	TGTGCCAGCAGCGACAGGGGGACCACTGAAGCTTTCTTT
TRBV2	-	TRBD1	TRBJ2-7	CASSRGWFDEQYF	TGTGCCAGCAGCAGGGGGTGGTTCGACGAGCAGTACTTC
TRBV12-5	-	-	TRBJ2-1	CASGLTERNEQFF	TGTGCTAGTGGTTTGACAGAAAGGAATGAGCAGTTCTTC
TRBV6-5	few	-	TRBJ1-6	CAVGERAAPGSPLHF	TGTGCCGTGGGAGAAAGGGCCGCCCCCGGGTCACCCCTCCACTTT
TRBV9	few	TRBD1	TRBJ1-6	CASSGTTGGYDSPLHF	TGTGCCAGCAGCGGAACGACAGGGGGATATGATTCACCCCTCCACTTT
TRBV5-5	-	-	TRBJ1-6	CASSLGTDENSPLHF	TGTGCCAGCAGCTTGGGGACGGATGAGAATTCACCCCTCCACTTT
TRBV15	-	-	TRBJ2-3	CATSRSLVSDTQYF	TGTGCCACCAGCAGATCCCTGGTCTCAGATACGCAGTATTTT
TRBV11-2	-	-	TRBJ2-2	CASTLGSGYPGELFF	TGTGCCAGCACCCTCGGATCGGGGTATCCCGGGGAGCTGTTTTTT
TRBV4-1	-	-	TRBJ1-1	CASSHHPARGARVGTEAFF	TGCGCCAGCAGCCATCACCCCGCTAGGGGGGCCAGGGTAGGCACTGAAGCTTTCTTT
TRBV5-5	once	-	TRBJ1-3	CASSLAGRAPVGNTIYF	TGTGCCAGCAGCTTGGCCGGCAGGGCCCCTGTGGGAAACACCATATATTTT
TRBV6-5	-	TRBD2	TRBJ2-7	CASSYSWRGVYEQYF	TGTGCCAGCAGTTACTCTTGGCGGGGGGTCTACGAGCAGTACTTC
TRBV7-2	-	-	TRBJ1-5	CASSVAGRNQPQHF	TGTGCCAGCAGCGTCGCAGGGCGCAATCAGCCCCAGCATTTT
TRBV20-1	-	-	TRBJ1-1	CSPRLNTEAFF	TGCAGTCCCCGCCTGAACACTGAAGCTTTCTTT
TRBV2	-	TRBD2	TRBJ2-4	CASSLSGGLAKNIQYF	TGTGCCAGCAGTCTAAGCGGGGGGTTAGCCAAAAACATTCAGTACTTC
TRBV28	few	-	TRBJ2-7	CASSFGFNEQYF	TGTGCCAGCAGTTTCGGGTTTAACGAGCAGTACTTC
TRBV6-5	few	-	TRBJ2-2	CASRPDRNTGELFF	TGTGCCAGCAGACCAGACCGCAACACCGGGGAGCTGTTTTTT
TRBV9	-	-	TRBJ2-3	CASSVVEDTQYF	TGTGCCAGCAGCGTAGTTGAGGATACGCAGTATTTT
TRBV5-6	-	-	TRBJ1-1	CASSSYTEAFF	TGTGCCAGCAGCTCGTATACTGAAGCTTTCTTT
TRBV30	-	-	TRBJ1-2	CAWKLYPGPTYGYTF	TGTGCCTGGAAATTATACCCAGGGCCTACCTATGGCTACACCTTC
TRBV5-4	-	-	TRBJ2-1	CASSFYNEQFF	TGTGCCAGCAGCTTCTACAATGAGCAGTTCTTC
TRBV6-5	-	-	TRBJ1-5	CASTLTGARSAQHF	TGTGCCAGCACCCTTACGGGGGCGCGATCAGCCCAGCATTTT
TRBV7-2	-	-	TRBJ1-1	CASSPSWGSTEAFF	TGTGCCAGCAGCCCTTCATGGGGGTCGACTGAAGCTTTCTTT
TRBV13	-	TRBD1	TRBJ2-2	CASSLGAGGTGELFF	TGTGCCAGCAGCTTAGGCGCAGGGGGCACCGGGGAGCTGTTTTTT
TRBV4-1	-	TRBD1	TRBJ1-6	CASSQGTGDYNSPLHF	TGCGCCAGCAGCCAAGGGACAGGGGACTATAATTCACCCCTCCACTTT
TRBV14	-	-	TRBJ1-6	CASSLTRNSPLHF	TGTGCCAGCAGCCTAACTAGGAATTCACCCCTCCACTTT